This entry lists 20 T cell receptor beta chains sequenced from one sample in a study of OX40 agonist ivuxolimab in advanced cancers. Here immunoSEQ multiplex PCR was the method, and the copy in TCRdb shows in-frame clones only, minus some. In the table there are about 19,000 clones, 65% to 70% of which are singletons. The sample in question was CD4+ or CD8+ T cells sorted from blood, obtained in a trial of the OX40 agonist ivuxolimab. These TCRs come from an adult with an advanced solid tumor such as melanoma, head and neck, liver or kidney cancer.

The table lists this clone with a few counts. The chain has TRBV15 and TRBJ2-1; weak D call: TRBD2 (6 bases). The V and J ends lost 4 bases and 0 bases respectively, with 10 bases between them. This CDR3 region has 15 residues. Germline V gene sequence: CDR1 LNHNV, CDR2 YYDKDF (reference sequence). CDR3 protein: CATSIGRSSYNEQFF. In nucleotides, the CDR3 is TGTGCCACCAGCATAGGGAGGAGCTCCTACAATGAGCAGTTCTTC.

The V and J genes are TRBV4-1 and TRBJ2-3; 14 bases align to TRBD2. The CDR3 sequence is 18 residues long. Germline V gene data show CDR1 as MGHRA and CDR2 as YSYEKL. V was clipped by 3 bases and J by 6 bases; unmatched bases: 11. The CDR3 coding sequence is TGCGCCAGCAGCCATGGACTAGCGGGGGGCGGTTTTTTGGATACGCAGTATTTT. It is translated as CASSHGLAGGGFLDTQYF.

The chain combines TRBV6-5 with TRBJ2-7; the match to TRBD2 covers 9 bases. J was trimmed by 5 bases and V by 2 bases; bases with no gene match: 7. Germline CDR1 reads MNHEY; CDR2 reads SVGAGI. CDR3 length equals 15 residues. CDR3 in amino acids: CASSYIAGGPHEQYF. The CDR3 DNA reads TGTGCCAGCAGTTACATCGCGGGAGGGCCCCACGAGCAGTACTTC.

The chain recombines TRBV5-1 with TRBJ1-4; D gene unclear. V was trimmed by 4 bases and J by 8 bases, leaving 21 bases between them. CDR3 length: 16 residues. CDR1 and CDR2 from the germline V gene are SGHRS and YFSETQ. The DNA of the CDR3 is TGCGCCAGCAGCGAGGAGAATTTTTTCGGAGGGGAAAAACTGTTTTTT. It is translated as CASSEENFFGGEKLFF.

The chain has TRBV19 and TRBJ2-1; D perhaps matches TRBD2 (7 bases). The CDR3 totals 15 residues. V was shortened by 6 bases and J by 2 bases, with 14 bases between the two germline ends. From germline, CDR1 is LNHDA and CDR2 SQIVND (reference sequence). The CDR3 region is CASRLGGGTYNEQFF. The DNA of the CDR3 is TGTGCCAGTAGACTCGGCGGGGGCACCTACAATGAGCAGTTCTTC.

The CDR3 coding sequence is TGTGCCAGCAGCCCGACGAGTTACAATGAGCAGTTCTTC. It yields the protein CASSPTSYNEQFF. The genes are TRBV7-6 and TRBJ2-1; D call uncertain. Trimming shortened V by 5 bases and J by 4 bases, and 9 bases separated the two germline ends. The CDR3 is 13 amino acids. CDR1 and CDR2 (germline): SGHVS, FNYEAQ.

The CDR3 nucleotides are TGTGCCGCCGGGACAGGGGACGAAAAACTGTTTTTT. Encoded protein: CAAGTGDEKLFF. The chain has TRBV6-6 and TRBJ1-4, with 10 bases that match TRBD1. The V gene end was trimmed by 11 bases and the J gene end by 8 bases; junction bases not matched to a gene: 5. This CDR3 has 12 amino acids. CDR1 and CDR2 (germline): MNHNY, SVGAGI (reference sequence).

The chain links TRBV28 to TRBJ1-2; D unclear. Between the trimmed V and J ends, which lost 8 bases and 5 bases, there was a span of 15 bases. The CDR3 contains 13 residues. Germline lookup yields CDR1 MDHEN and CDR2 SYDVKM. CDR3 DNA sequence: TGTGCCAGCGACGGCCCCGGGGAGTATGGCTACACCTTC. Its protein product is CASDGPGEYGYTF.

J is TRBJ2-1 and V is TRBV7-8, with D perhaps TRBD1 or TRBD2 (5 bases each). The CDR3 spans 13 residues. Trimming left V 1 base short and J 8 bases short, with 9 bases between. Per the germline V gene, CDR1 is SGHVS and CDR2 is FQNEAQ. DNA for the CDR3: TGTGCCAGCAGCTTAGATCGAGGGGATGAGCAGTTCTTC. Its protein is CASSLDRGDEQFF.

The chain recombines TRBV6-6 with TRBJ2-3, with TRBD2 identical over 9 bases. Germline CDR1 reads MNHNY; CDR2 reads SVGAGI (reference sequence). This CDR3 is 15 amino acids long. J lost 4 bases, V lost 5 bases, and 7 bases had no gene match. The CDR3 spells CASSQVAGGADTQYF. CDR3 sequence (DNA): TGTGCCAGCAGTCAGGTGGCGGGAGGGGCAGATACGCAGTATTTT.

This clone was seen a handful of times. CDR3 sequence: CASSSQGWDEQFF. The CDR3 DNA reads as TGTGCCAGCAGCTCTCAGGGTTGGGATGAGCAGTTCTTC. V usage is TRBV7-6 and J usage is TRBJ2-1; perhaps TRBD1 as D (5 bases). V was trimmed by 4 bases and J by 8 bases, leaving 12 bases between them. The germline V gene encodes CDR1 SGHVS and CDR2 FNYEAQ. CDR3 length: 13 amino acids.

This clone has a handful of counts. The rearrangement uses TRBV2 and TRBJ2-7; D call uncertain. Trimming took off 1 base at V and 2 bases at J, with 9 bases between the two ends. Per germline, CDR1 SNHLY and CDR2 FYNNEI. The CDR3 is 14 residues long. The CDR3 here is CASSEGVGTYEQYF. The CDR3 DNA follows: TGTGCCAGCAGTGAAGGGGTGGGAACCTACGAGCAGTACTTC.

This clone was observed a handful of times. This sequence joins TRBV7-9 and TRBJ2-7; 10 bases fit TRBD1. Germline V gives CDR1 SEHNR, CDR2 FQNEAQ (reference sequence). The CDR3 extends over 14 amino acids. The J segment lost 6 bases and the V segment lost 5 bases, leaving 7 bases of the junction unmatched. The CDR3 nucleotides are TGTGCCAGCAGCCTCTCCGGGACAGGGGTCGAGCAGTACTTC. Residues: CASSLSGTGVEQYF.

The chain combines TRBV10-2 with TRBJ2-3, with D tentatively TRBD1 (6 bases). CDR1 and CDR2 (germline): WSHSY, SAAADI. V lost 9 bases and J 2 bases, leaving 9 bases between the germline ends. This CDR3 spans 12 amino acids. This CDR3 is CARKGDTDTQYF. The CDR3 bases are TGCGCCAGAAAGGGGGACACAGATACGCAGTATTTT.

The chain couples TRBV6-6 to TRBJ2-3; 7 bases align to TRBD2. The ends lost 4 bases at V and 0 bases at J; junction bases unmatched: 1. Germline V gene lookup returns CDR1 MNHNY and CDR2 SVGAGI (reference sequence). This CDR3 has 14 amino acids. The DNA of the CDR3 is TGTGCCAGCAGTTGGGGGGGTAGCACAGATACGCAGTATTTT. Translating it yields CASSWGGSTDTQYF.

J is TRBJ2-5 and V is TRBV23-1, with 8 bases fitting TRBD1. The tail of the sequence fits TRBJ2-7 better, so the J call may be wrong. TRBV23-1 is designated an ORF whose function remains uncertain. This CDR3 spans 15 amino acids. CDR3 nucleotides: TGCGCCAGCAGTCAATGGACAGGGCCGAACTACGAGCAGTACTTC. It yields the protein CASSQWTGPNYEQYF.

V is TRBV27 and J is TRBJ2-1; 15 nucleotides align to TRBD2. The junction had 9 bases not matched to a gene; V was cut back by 6 bases and J by 9 bases. Germline V gene data show CDR1 as MNHEY and CDR2 as SMNVEV (reference sequence). CDR3 length: 16 residues. The CDR3 region has the DNA TGTGCCAGCAGCCTTGGCCGGACTAGCGGGAGGGCTGAGCAGTTCTTC. Translating gives CASSLGRTSGRAEQFF.

The chain links TRBV19 to TRBJ1-1; D is unresolved. The ends were cut back, 3 bases at V and 2 bases at J, with 7 bases in the middle. Germline CDR1 LNHDA, CDR2 SQIVND (reference sequence). The CDR3 is 13 residues long. CDR3 DNA: TGTGCCAGTAGTATCCAAGGAAACACTGAAGCTTTCTTT. This sequence encodes CASSIQGNTEAFF.

By sample share, this clone is medium-sized (0.01 to 0.1%). This chain joins TRBV4-2 and TRBJ1-2; TRBD1 matches at 9 bases. After removal of 0 bases from V and 7 bases from J, the junction contained 12 bases not matched to a gene. The CDR3 runs 17 residues. The germline CDR1 and CDR2 sequences are LGHNA and YNFKEQ. The CDR3 nucleotides are TGTGCCAGCAGCCAAGATGTAACAGGGGGCGGGATAGGTGGCTACACCTTC. Translating gives CASSQDVTGGGIGGYTF.

The chain links TRBV25-1 to TRBJ1-1; D perhaps matches TRBD1 (5 bases). CDR1 and CDR2 from the germline V gene are MGHDK and SYGVNS. The CDR3 spans 15 residues. Deletions cut 3 bases from V and 6 bases from J, with 17 bases between. CDR3 nucleotides: TGTGCCAGCAGTGATCAGGGCGGCGGCTACGCTGAAGCTTTCTTT. As protein: CASSDQGGGYAEAFF.